The present entry profiles one T cell receptor (beta chain) with its context. The target antigen is unknown. The CDR3 runs to 14 residues. Germline assignment: CDR1 SGHNT and CDR2 YYREEE (reference sequence). After removal of 6 bases from V and 6 bases from J, the junction contained 11 bases not matched to a gene. The data are from a study of T cell responses to AZD1222 COVID-19 vaccine. In the study overall: The study pooled second doses at about 4 or about 12 weeks.

Sequencing used immunoSEQ multiplex PCR; TCRdb keeps in-frame clones, though not all of them. The table shows about 96,000 clones, with about 88% occurring only once. Study-wide results and limits: Spike was spanned by vaccine-associated CD4 TCRs, with dominance at 160-218 and 743-854.

The sequence was obtained from an adult in good health. J is TRBJ1-2 and V is TRBV5-4; 7 bases line up with TRBD1. The source was peripheral blood, collected on day 0 of AZD1222 vaccination. For the CDR3, the DNA is TGTGCCAGCACCAGGGGGGCGCCGGGGGATGGCTACACCTTC. Protein product: CASTRGAPGDGYTF.